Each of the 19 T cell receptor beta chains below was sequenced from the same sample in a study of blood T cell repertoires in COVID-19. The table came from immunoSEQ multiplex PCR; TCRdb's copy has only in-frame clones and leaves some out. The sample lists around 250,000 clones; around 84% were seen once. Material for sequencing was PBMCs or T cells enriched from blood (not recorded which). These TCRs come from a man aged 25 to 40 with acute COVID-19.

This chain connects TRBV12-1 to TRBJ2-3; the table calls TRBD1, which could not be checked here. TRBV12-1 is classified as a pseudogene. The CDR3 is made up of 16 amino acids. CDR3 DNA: TGTGCCAGGCCGCCCAAGCCGGGACAGGGAAAAGATACGCAGTATTTT. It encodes CARPPKPGQGKDTQYF.

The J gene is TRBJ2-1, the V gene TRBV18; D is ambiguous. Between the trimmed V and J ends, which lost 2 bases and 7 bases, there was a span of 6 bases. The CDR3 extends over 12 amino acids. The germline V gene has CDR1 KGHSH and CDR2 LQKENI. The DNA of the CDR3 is TGTGCCAGCTCACCAATGAGAAATGAGCAGTTCTTC. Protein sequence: CASSPMRNEQFF.

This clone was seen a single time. DNA of the CDR3: TGTGCCAGCAGGTACAGGGCGTATAGCAATCAGCCCCAGCATTTT. This gives the protein CASRYRAYSNQPQHF. The rearrangement joins TRBV28 to TRBJ1-5; D is possibly TRBD1 (6 bases). Germline V lookup: CDR1 MDHEN, CDR2 SYDVKM. The V gene lost 6 bases and the J gene lost 0 bases, with 12 bases spanning the gap. This CDR3 is built from 15 residues.

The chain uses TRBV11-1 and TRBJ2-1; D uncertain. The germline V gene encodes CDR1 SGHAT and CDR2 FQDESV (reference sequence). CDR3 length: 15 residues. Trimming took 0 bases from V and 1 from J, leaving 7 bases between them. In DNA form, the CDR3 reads TGTGCCAGCAGCTTAGCTCCTGTATCCTACAATGAGCAGTTCTTC. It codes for CASSLAPVSYNEQFF.

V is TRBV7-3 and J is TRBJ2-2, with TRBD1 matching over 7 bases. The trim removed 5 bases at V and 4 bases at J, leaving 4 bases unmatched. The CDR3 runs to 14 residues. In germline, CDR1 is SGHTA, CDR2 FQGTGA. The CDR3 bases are TGTGCCAGCAGCCCGGGACAGATCACCGGGGAGCTGTTTTTT. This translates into CASSPGQITGELFF.

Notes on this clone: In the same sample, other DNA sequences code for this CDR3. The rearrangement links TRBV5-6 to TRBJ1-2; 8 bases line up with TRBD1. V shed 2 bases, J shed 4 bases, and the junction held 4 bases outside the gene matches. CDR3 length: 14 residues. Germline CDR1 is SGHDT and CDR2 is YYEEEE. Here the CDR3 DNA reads TGTGCCAGCAGCTTCCGGGACAGGCCCTATGGCTACACCTTC. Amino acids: CASSFRDRPYGYTF. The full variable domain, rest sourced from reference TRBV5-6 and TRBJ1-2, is DAGVTQSPTHLIKTRGQQVTLRCSPKSGHDTVSWYQQALGQGPQFIFQYYEEEERQRGNFPDRFSGHQFPNYSSELNVNALLLGDSALYLCASSFRDRPYGYTFGSGTRLTVV.

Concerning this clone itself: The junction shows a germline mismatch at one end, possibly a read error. Here the CDR3 DNA reads TGTGCCAGCAGCTTGGGTCAGGGGATGGGCTACACCTTC. This gives the protein CASSLGQGMGYTF. The V gene is TRBV5-1, the J gene TRBJ1-2; D perhaps matches TRBD1 (6 bases). Germline CDR1 is SGHRS and CDR2 is YFSETQ. CDR3 size: 13 residues.

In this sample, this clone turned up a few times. Here the CDR3 DNA reads TGCGCCAGCAGCCAAGCAGAACCCTACAATGAGCAGTTCTTC. The encoded protein is CASSQAEPYNEQFF. This sequence joins TRBV4-3 and TRBJ2-1; no firm D call. The germline V gene has CDR1 LGHNA and CDR2 YSLEER. The CDR3 has 14 amino acids. V shed 1 base and J shed 2 bases, with 6 bases lying between them.

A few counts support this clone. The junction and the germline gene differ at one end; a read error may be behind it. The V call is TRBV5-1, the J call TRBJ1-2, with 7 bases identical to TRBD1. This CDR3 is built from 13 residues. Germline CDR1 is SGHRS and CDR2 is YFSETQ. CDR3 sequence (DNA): TGTGCCAGCAGCCCCGACAGGGAATATGGCTACACCTTC. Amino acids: CASSPDREYGYTF.

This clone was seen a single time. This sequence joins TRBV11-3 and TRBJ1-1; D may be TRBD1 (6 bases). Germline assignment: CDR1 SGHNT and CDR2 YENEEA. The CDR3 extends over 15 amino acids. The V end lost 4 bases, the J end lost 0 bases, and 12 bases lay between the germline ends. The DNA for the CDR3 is TGTGCCAGCAGCTCACCAACAGGGTTGAACACTGAAGCTTTCTTT. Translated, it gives CASSSPTGLNTEAFF.

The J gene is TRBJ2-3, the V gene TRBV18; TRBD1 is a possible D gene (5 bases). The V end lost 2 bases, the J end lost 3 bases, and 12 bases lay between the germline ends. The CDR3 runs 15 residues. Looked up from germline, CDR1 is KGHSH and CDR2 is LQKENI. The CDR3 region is CASSPVGAGTDTQYF. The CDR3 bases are TGTGCCAGCTCACCAGTAGGGGCAGGAACAGATACGCAGTATTTT.

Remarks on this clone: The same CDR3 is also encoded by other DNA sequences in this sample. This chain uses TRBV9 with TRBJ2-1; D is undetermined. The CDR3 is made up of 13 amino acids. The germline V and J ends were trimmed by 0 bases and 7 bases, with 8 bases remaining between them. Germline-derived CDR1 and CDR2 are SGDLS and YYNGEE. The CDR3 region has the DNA TGTGCCAGCAGCGTAGGACTTCGGAATGAGCAGTTCTTC. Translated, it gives CASSVGLRNEQFF. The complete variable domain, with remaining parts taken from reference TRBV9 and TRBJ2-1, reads DSGVTQTPKHLITATGQRVTLRCSPRSGDLSVYWYQQSLDQGLQFLIQYYNGEERAKGNILERFSAQQFPDLHSELNLSSLELGDSALYFCASSVGLRNEQFFGPGTRLTVL.

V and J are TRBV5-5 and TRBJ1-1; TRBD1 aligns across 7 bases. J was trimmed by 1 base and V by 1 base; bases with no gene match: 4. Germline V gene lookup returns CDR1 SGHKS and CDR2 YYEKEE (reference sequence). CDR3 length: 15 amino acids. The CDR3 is CASSLTGTENTEAFF. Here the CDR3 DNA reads TGTGCCAGCAGCTTGACCGGGACAGAGAACACTGAAGCTTTCTTT. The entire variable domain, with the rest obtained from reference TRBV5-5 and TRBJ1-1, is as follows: DAGVTQSPTHLIKTRGQQVTLRCSPISGHKSVSWYQQVLGQGPQFIFQYYEKEERGRGNFPDRFSARQFPNYSSELNVNALLLGDSALYLCASSLTGTENTEAFFGQGTRLTVV.

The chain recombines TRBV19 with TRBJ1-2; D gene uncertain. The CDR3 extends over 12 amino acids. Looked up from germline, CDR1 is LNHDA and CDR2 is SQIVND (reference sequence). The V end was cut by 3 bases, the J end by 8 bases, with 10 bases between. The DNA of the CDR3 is TGTGCCAGTAGTATTTCAGGTGCCGGCTACACCTTC. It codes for CASSISGAGYTF.

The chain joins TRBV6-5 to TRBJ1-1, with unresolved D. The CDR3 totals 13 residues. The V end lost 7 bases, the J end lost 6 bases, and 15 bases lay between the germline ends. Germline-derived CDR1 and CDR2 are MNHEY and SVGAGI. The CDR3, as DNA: TGTGCCAGCACCTTACCCGGCGGTGCTGAAGCTTTCTTT. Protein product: CASTLPGGAEAFF.

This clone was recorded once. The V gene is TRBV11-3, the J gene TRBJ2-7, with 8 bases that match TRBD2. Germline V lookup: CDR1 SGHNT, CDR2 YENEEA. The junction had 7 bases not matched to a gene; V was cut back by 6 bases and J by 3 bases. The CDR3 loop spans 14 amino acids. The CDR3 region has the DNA TGTGCCAGCAGTGCGGGAGGTAAGGGCTACGAGCAGTACGTC. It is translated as CASSAGGKGYEQYV.

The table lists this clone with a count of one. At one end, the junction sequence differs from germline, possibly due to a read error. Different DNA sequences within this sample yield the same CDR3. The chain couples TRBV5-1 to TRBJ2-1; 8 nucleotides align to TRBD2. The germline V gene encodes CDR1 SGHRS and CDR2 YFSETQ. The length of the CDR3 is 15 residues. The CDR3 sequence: CASSSSGSSYNEQFF. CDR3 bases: TGTGCCAGCAGCTCCAGCGGGAGCTCCTACAATGAGCAGTTCTTC. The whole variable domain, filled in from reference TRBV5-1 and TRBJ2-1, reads KAGVTQTPRYLIKTRGQQVTLSCSPISGHRSVSWYQQTPGQGLQFLFEYFSETQRNKGNFPGRFSGRQFSNSRSEMNVSTLELGDSALYLCASSSSGSSYNEQFFGPGTRLTVL.

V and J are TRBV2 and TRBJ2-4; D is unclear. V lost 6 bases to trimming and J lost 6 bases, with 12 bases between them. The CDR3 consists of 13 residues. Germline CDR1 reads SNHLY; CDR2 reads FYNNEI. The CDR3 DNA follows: TGTGCCAGCAGGGTTAGCATTGGAAACATTCAGTACTTC. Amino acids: CASRVSIGNIQYF. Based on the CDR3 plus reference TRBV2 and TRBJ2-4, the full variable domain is EPEVTQTPSHQVTQMGQEVILRCVPISNHLYFYWYRQILGQKVEFLVSFYNNEISEKSEIFDDQFSVERPDGSNFTLKIRSTKLEDSAMYFCASRVSIGNIQYFGAGTRLSVL.

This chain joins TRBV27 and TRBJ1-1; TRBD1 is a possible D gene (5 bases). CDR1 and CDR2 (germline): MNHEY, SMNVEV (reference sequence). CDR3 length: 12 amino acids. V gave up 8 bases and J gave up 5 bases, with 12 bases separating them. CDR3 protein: CASQRRGTEAFF. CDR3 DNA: TGTGCCAGCCAACGGAGGGGTACTGAAGCTTTCTTT.